This paragraph reports one TCR beta chain. Its antigen is still unknown. This sample was taken from a study of T cell repertoires in cytomegalovirus infection. For the study at large: Recently identified HLA-C-restricted CMV epitopes were used, and well-studied HLA-B-restricted CMV epitopes were used as well. Public TCR beta signatures provided an indication of both CMV infection and a matching HLA type.

Points from the study as a whole: Predominance within the ex vivo response was attributable to HLA-C-restricted CMV-specific TCR beta clonotypes.

TCRdb re-called the reads through MiXCR, storing one row per CDR3 protein. The data contain just under 500,000 distinct CDR3 sequences, more than 30% of them singletons. This TCR was sampled from a human donor in good health (CMV status not recorded). Some clones in this sample may be carry-over from other donors' samples. The material sequenced was cultured PBMCs, taken from culture after CMV antigen stimulation.

CDR3 protein: CASTRGDRGFMDGYTF. The CDR3 coding sequence is TGTGCCAGCACCCGCGGGGACAGGGGTTTTATGGATGGCTACACCTTC. This chain connects TRBV28 to TRBJ1-2; TRBD1 matches 10 bases. The germline gives CDR1 MDHEN, CDR2 SYDVKM. Unmatched junction bases numbered 14, after V lost 7 bases and J lost 6 bases. This CDR3 is built from 16 residues.